Shown below are 25 T cell receptor beta chains from a single sample sequenced in a study of T cell changes during pregnancy in multiple sclerosis. TCRdb's table, derived via immunoSEQ multiplex PCR, lists solely in-frame clones and lacks some. The sample includes 45,000 to 70,000 clones, roughly 94% of them seen just once. The sequenced sample was CD4+ T cells from peripheral blood mononuclear cells, obtained in the second trimester of pregnancy. The receptor source for this set is a female donor with multiple sclerosis, enrolled in a pregnancy study.

The CDR3 is CASSPDRGQTEAFF. The CDR3 bases are TGTGCCAGCTCACCCGACAGGGGGCAGACTGAAGCTTTCTTT. The chain uses TRBV18 and TRBJ1-1; 10 nucleotides agree with TRBD1. The germline gives CDR1 KGHSH, CDR2 LQKENI. Trimming removed 3 bases from V and 5 bases from J; junction bases left unmatched: 3. The CDR3 contains 14 residues.

The genes are TRBV5-1 and TRBJ2-2; TRBD1 is a possible D gene (5 bases). The CDR3 runs 17 residues. Per the germline V gene, CDR1 is SGHRS and CDR2 is YFSETQ. Trimming shortened V by 0 bases and J by 6 bases, and 18 bases separated the two germline ends. The CDR3 protein is CASSLGQGLSFAGELFF. CDR3 sequence (DNA): TGCGCCAGCAGCTTGGGGCAGGGCCTTTCCTTCGCCGGGGAGCTGTTTTTT.

This chain joins TRBV19 and TRBJ1-3; 7 positions agree with TRBD1. The CDR3 runs 18 residues. V shed 2 bases, J shed 0 bases, and the junction held 10 bases outside the gene matches. Per the germline V gene, CDR1 is LNHDA and CDR2 is SQIVND (reference sequence). The CDR3 DNA follows: TGTGCCAGTAGTATATGGAACAGGGGCTCTATCTCTGGAAACACCATATATTTT. Its protein is CASSIWNRGSISGNTIYF. The variable domain in full, with the rest retrieved from reference TRBV19 and TRBJ1-3, is DGGITQSPKYLFRKEGQNVTLSCEQNLNHDAMYWYRQDPGQGLRLIYYSQIVNDFQKGDIAEGYSVSREKKESFPLTVTSAQKNPTAFYLCASSIWNRGSISGNTIYFGEGSWLTVV.

DNA for the CDR3: TGTGCCAGCAGCTTAAACGGGGAAACAGGGCCCCTGTTTTTT. The encoded protein is CASSLNGETGPLFF. This chain links TRBV11-2 with TRBJ1-4; tentative D call: TRBD1 (6 bases). The CDR3 is 14 residues long. The V gene lost 2 bases and the J gene lost 14 bases, with 18 bases spanning the gap. The germline V gene encodes CDR1 SGHAT and CDR2 FQNNGV. Based on the CDR3 plus reference TRBV11-2 and TRBJ1-4, the full variable domain is EAGVAQSPRYKIIEKRQSVAFWCNPISGHATLYWYQQILGQGPKLLIQFQNNGVVDDSQLPKDRFSAERLKGVDSTLKIQPAKLEDSAVYLCASSLNGETGPLFFGSGTQLSVL.

The V and J genes are TRBV5-1 and TRBJ2-5; D might be TRBD1 (8 bases). There are 18 residues in the CDR3. V lost 6 bases, J lost 5 bases, and 29 bases lay in between. Germline assignment: CDR1 SGHRS and CDR2 YFSETQ. The DNA of the CDR3 is TGCGCCAGCAAGGGAGGGCTTCTCGGACAGGGAAGTGGGGAGACCCAGTACTTC. Its protein is CASKGGLLGQGSGETQYF.

This chain connects TRBV18 to TRBJ1-5; a possible D gene is TRBD1 (5 bases). The CDR3 loop spans 15 amino acids. V was pared by 3 bases and J by 3 bases, with 12 bases between. CDR1 is KGHSH and CDR2 is LQKENI in the germline V gene. CDR3 in amino acids: CASSPKTVNNQPQHF. DNA of the CDR3: TGTGCCAGCTCACCGAAGACAGTCAACAATCAGCCCCAGCATTTT. The variable domain in full, with the rest retrieved from reference TRBV18 and TRBJ1-5, is NAGVMQNPRHLVRRRGQEARLRCSPMKGHSHVYWYRQLPEEGLKFMVYLQKENIIDESGMPKERFSAEFPKEGPSILRIQQVVRGDSAAYFCASSPKTVNNQPQHFGDGTRLSIL.

The chain links TRBV21-1 to TRBJ2-1; no DNA check was done on the table's D call, TRBD1. TRBV21-1 is flagged as a pseudogene. This CDR3 is 15 amino acids long. The CDR3 protein is CASSKEVNRVREQFF. In DNA, the CDR3 is TGTGCCAGCAGCAAGGAGGTAAACAGGGTGAGGGAGCAGTTCTTC.

The genes are TRBV5-1 and TRBJ2-3; D might be TRBD1 (6 bases). V lost 0 bases and J 1 base, leaving 12 bases between the germline ends. Germline assignment: CDR1 SGHRS and CDR2 YFSETQ. The CDR3 is 16 residues long. CDR3: CASSLGGGRGTDTQYF. The CDR3 DNA follows: TGCGCCAGCAGCTTGGGAGGGGGAAGGGGCACAGATACGCAGTATTTT. The full variable domain, in which reference TRBV5-1 and TRBJ2-3 provide the parts outside the CDR3, is KAGVTQTPRYLIKTRGQQVTLSCSPISGHRSVSWYQQTPGQGLQFLFEYFSETQRNKGNFPGRFSGRQFSNSRSEMNVSTLELGDSALYLCASSLGGGRGTDTQYFGPGTRLTVL.

In its sample, this clone was seen once. The chain uses TRBV7-6 and TRBJ2-3, with 10 bases identical to TRBD2. Germline loops: CDR1 SGHVS, CDR2 FNYEAQ. This CDR3 has 17 residues. The ends lost 1 base at V and 6 bases at J; junction bases unmatched: 10. The CDR3 sequence is CASSLGTSGATGDTQYF. The CDR3 DNA is TGTGCCAGCAGCTTAGGAACTAGCGGGGCCACTGGGGATACGCAGTATTTT.

This clone was seen just once. The V and J genes are TRBV6-1 and TRBJ1-1, with 9 bases aligning to TRBD1. CDR3 length: 18 residues. Losses at the gene ends were 2 bases for V and 5 bases for J; bases not matched to a gene: 15. Germline V CDR1 and CDR2: MNHNS, SASEGT. CDR3 region: CASSEMLDRGGSSTEAFF. The CDR3 bases are TGTGCCAGCAGTGAAATGTTGGACAGGGGTGGGTCATCGACTGAAGCTTTCTTT.

The chain joins TRBV10-3 to TRBJ2-2, with D possibly matching TRBD2 (8 bases). The V gene lost 6 bases and the J gene lost 2 bases, with 16 bases spanning the gap. CDR3 size: 16 residues. Germline values: CDR1 ENHRY, CDR2 SYGVKD. In DNA, the CDR3 is TGTGCCATCAGCGGGGGGGGGACAGCCAACACCGGGGAGCTGTTTTTT. Translation gives CAISGGGTANTGELFF.

The sample holds a few counts of this clone. This chain's CDR3 is CASSPATADEQYF. The DNA of the CDR3 is TGTGCCAGCTCACCAGCGACAGCTGACGAGCAGTACTTC. V usage is TRBV18 and J usage is TRBJ2-7, with D possibly matching TRBD1 (5 bases). Between the trimmed V and J ends, which lost 2 bases and 5 bases, there was a span of 10 bases. The germline gives CDR1 KGHSH, CDR2 LQKENI. The CDR3 extends over 13 amino acids.

V usage is TRBV27 and J usage is TRBJ1-2; 7 bases agree with TRBD1. CDR1 is MNHEY and CDR2 is SMNVEV in the germline V gene (reference sequence). The CDR3 consists of 14 residues. After removal of 0 bases from V and 4 bases from J, the junction contained 2 bases not matched to a gene. CDR3 nucleotide sequence: TGTGCCAGCAGTTTATCGGGACAGCCCTATGGCTACACCTTC. Protein sequence: CASSLSGQPYGYTF.

V and J are TRBV6-5 and TRBJ1-5; D is possibly TRBD1 (5 bases). This CDR3 region has 14 residues. The germline V and J ends were trimmed by 5 bases and 7 bases, with 15 bases remaining between them. CDR1 and CDR2 (germline): MNHEY, SVGAGI. CDR3 nucleotides: TGTGCCAGCAGTCTCGGGGGAGGGGAACAGCCCCAGCATTTT. It yields the protein CASSLGGGEQPQHF.

V usage is TRBV29-1 and J usage is TRBJ1-2, with a possible D match to TRBD1 (6 bases). V lost 7 bases and J 7 bases, leaving 16 bases between the germline ends. The CDR3 spans 12 residues. Looked up from germline, CDR1 is SQVTM and CDR2 is ANQGSEA. The CDR3 loop is CSAAGRGAGYTF. Here the CDR3 DNA reads TGCAGCGCCGCGGGCAGGGGAGCTGGCTACACCTTC.

The rearrangement links TRBV5-4 to TRBJ2-3; D is undetermined. Germline V gives CDR1 SGHNT, CDR2 YYREEE (reference sequence). V was cut by 4 bases and J by 4 bases, with 22 bases left in between. The CDR3 has 17 residues. The CDR3: CASSPRASGIPADTQYF. The DNA for the CDR3 is TGTGCCAGCAGCCCTCGTGCGTCTGGTATCCCCGCAGATACGCAGTATTTT.

This chain uses TRBV11-2 with TRBJ2-1; 14 bases agree with TRBD2. Germline values: CDR1 SGHAT, CDR2 FQNNGV. This CDR3 region has 17 residues. V dropped 5 bases and J dropped 8; count of bases not matched to a gene: 11. The CDR3, as DNA: TGTGCCAGCAGCACGGGGACTAGCGGGAGAGTTCATGATGAGCAGTTCTTC. Residues: CASSTGTSGRVHDEQFF.

This clone was found once. The J gene is TRBJ1-1, the V gene TRBV6-5, with D perhaps matching TRBD1 (5 bases). The CDR3 extends over 15 amino acids. V gave up 5 bases and J gave up 3 bases, with 16 bases separating them. Germline CDR1 is MNHEY and CDR2 is SVGAGI. CDR3 residues: CASSRGHQVDTEAFF. The CDR3 nucleotides are TGTGCCAGCAGTAGGGGCCATCAGGTGGACACTGAAGCTTTCTTT.

This clone was seen a single time. V is TRBV10-3 and J is TRBJ1-1; 11 positions agree with TRBD1. The CDR3 loop spans 14 amino acids. CDR1 ENHRY and CDR2 SYGVKD come from the germline V gene. The trim removed 6 bases at V and 7 bases at J, leaving 7 bases unmatched. The CDR3 is CAIRTDRGPGEAFF. The DNA of the CDR3 is TGTGCCATCAGGACGGACAGGGGGCCGGGTGAAGCTTTCTTT.

The rearrangement uses TRBV5-4 and TRBJ1-6, with TRBD1 as a possible D gene (5 bases). The V and J ends lost 5 bases and 4 bases respectively, with 10 bases between them. The CDR3 is 14 amino acids. The germline gives CDR1 SGHNT, CDR2 YYREEE (reference sequence). The CDR3 DNA reads TGTGCCAGCAGTCCCGGGACTTATAATTCACCCCTCCACTTT. Amino acids: CASSPGTYNSPLHF. The full variable domain, completed using reference TRBV5-4 and TRBJ1-6, is ETGVTQSPTHLIKTRGQQVTLRCSSQSGHNTVSWYQQALGQGPQFIFQYYREEENGRGNFPPRFSGLQFPNYSSELNVNALELDDSALYLCASSPGTYNSPLHFGNGTRLTVT.

A single count supports this clone. The chain combines TRBV4-2 with TRBJ1-5; D call uncertain. The CDR3 loop spans 17 amino acids. V dropped 1 base and J dropped 6 bases, with 19 bases sitting between them. CDR1 LGHNA and CDR2 YNFKEQ come from the germline V gene. The CDR3 loop is CASSQVPPRGIGQPQHF. The DNA of the CDR3 is TGTGCCAGCAGCCAAGTCCCCCCGCGAGGGATAGGTCAGCCCCAGCATTTT.

DNA for the CDR3: TGTGCCAGCAGCCAAGATTTTACGGGGGGTAACGCCGGGGAGCTGTTTTTT. Amino acids: CASSQDFTGGNAGELFF. The chain carries TRBV14 and TRBJ2-2; 7 bases line up with TRBD2. The trim removed 0 bases at V and 6 bases at J, leaving 10 bases unmatched. The germline V gene has CDR1 SGHDN and CDR2 FVKESK. The CDR3 contains 17 residues.

The chain carries TRBV19 and TRBJ1-5; 9 bases map to TRBD1. This CDR3 has 15 amino acids. Germline CDR1 LNHDA, CDR2 SQIVND (reference sequence). V lost 3 bases and J lost 4; bases outside the gene matches: 4. The CDR3 DNA sequence: TGTGCCAGTAGTATGGACAGGGGCAGGAATCAGCCCCAGCATTTT. Protein sequence: CASSMDRGRNQPQHF.

CDR3 sequence reads: CASSPVHGAAYEQYF. The CDR3 DNA sequence: TGTGCCAGCAGCCCGGTGCACGGAGCCGCCTACGAGCAGTACTTC. The chain is built from TRBV28 and TRBJ2-7; D remains unclear. Germline V lookup: CDR1 MDHEN, CDR2 SYDVKM. This CDR3 comprises 15 residues. V shed 6 bases and J shed 2 bases, with 17 bases lying between them. Based on the CDR3 plus reference TRBV28 and TRBJ2-7, the full variable domain is DVKVTQSSRYLVKRTGEKVFLECVQDMDHENMFWYRQDPGLGLRLIYFSYDVKMKEKGDIPEGYSVSREKKERFSLILESASTNQTSMYLCASSPVHGAAYEQYFGPGTRLTVT.

J is TRBJ1-1 and V is TRBV30; unclear D gene. The CDR3 totals 15 residues. Germline loops: CDR1 GTSNPN, CDR2 SVGIG (reference sequence). V gave up 3 bases and J gave up 0 bases, with 14 bases separating them. DNA for the CDR3: TGTGCCTGGAGCGGTTCTCCCATGGTGAACACTGAAGCTTTCTTT. Its protein product is CAWSGSPMVNTEAFF.